Below are 3 T cell receptor beta chains sequenced from a single sample in a study of blood T cells in healthy people across ages. It was with a sample-barcoded 5' primer and a J-beta primer mix that a second PCR of roughly 7 to 12 cycles was run. TCRdb re-called the 5' RACE reads through MiXCR, storing one row per CDR3 protein. The sample holds about 640,000 distinct CDR3 sequences, about 30% seen once. Sequenced material: blood. The receptors here all came from a woman aged 80 or over in good health.

The sample holds many counts of this clonotype. The chain couples TRBV3-1 to TRBJ2-5, with D perhaps matching TRBD2 (5 bases). Trimming stripped 3 bases from V and 1 base from J, with 9 bases between. The length of the CDR3 is 14 residues. The germline V gene encodes CDR1 LGHDT and CDR2 YNNKEL (reference sequence). The CDR3 DNA reads as TGTGCCAGCAGCCAGAACGGGGTCCAAGAGACCCAGTACTTC. Its protein product is CASSQNGVQETQYF.

At least ten counts were recorded for this clonotype. The V gene is TRBV20-1, the J gene TRBJ2-7; 15 nucleotides agree with TRBD2. CDR1 DFQATT and CDR2 SNEGSKA come from the germline V gene (reference sequence). Unmatched junction bases numbered 8, after V lost 5 bases and J lost 12 bases. The CDR3 has 13 residues. The CDR3 spells CSALGLAGGVRYF. The CDR3 DNA reads TGCAGTGCTCTGGGACTAGCGGGGGGAGTAAGGTACTTC.

The V and J genes are TRBV29-1 and TRBJ2-5; 7 bases are shared with TRBD1. Germline lookup yields CDR1 SQVTM and CDR2 ANQGSEA. The CDR3 consists of 14 residues. J gave up 3 bases and V 4 bases, and 8 bases lay outside the gene matches. The CDR3 region is CSVVGRGQEETQYF. CDR3 nucleotide sequence: TGCAGCGTTGTAGGCCGAGGACAGGAAGAGACCCAGTACTTC. The full variable domain, rest sourced from reference TRBV29-1 and TRBJ2-5, is SAVISQKPSRDICQRGTSLTIQCQVDSQVTMMFWYRQQPGQSLTLIATANQGSEATYESGFVIDKFPISRPNLTFSTLTVSNMSPEDSSIYLCSVVGRGQEETQYFGPGTRLLVL.